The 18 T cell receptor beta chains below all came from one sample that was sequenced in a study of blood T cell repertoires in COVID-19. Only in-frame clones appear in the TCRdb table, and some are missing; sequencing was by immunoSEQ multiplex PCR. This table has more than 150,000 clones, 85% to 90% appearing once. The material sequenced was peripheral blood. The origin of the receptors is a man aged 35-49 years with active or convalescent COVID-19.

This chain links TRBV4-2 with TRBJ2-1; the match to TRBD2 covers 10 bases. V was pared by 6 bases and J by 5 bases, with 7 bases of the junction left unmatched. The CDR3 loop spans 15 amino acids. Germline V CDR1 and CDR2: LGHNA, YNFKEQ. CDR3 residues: CASSRTSGTNNEQFF. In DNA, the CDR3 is TGTGCCAGCAGTAGAACTAGCGGGACGAACAATGAGCAGTTCTTC.

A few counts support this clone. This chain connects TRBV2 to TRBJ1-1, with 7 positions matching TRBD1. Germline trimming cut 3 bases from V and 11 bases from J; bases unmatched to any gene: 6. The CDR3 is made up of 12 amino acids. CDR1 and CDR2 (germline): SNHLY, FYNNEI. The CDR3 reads CASSEIDRDAFF. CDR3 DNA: TGTGCCAGCAGTGAGATCGACAGGGATGCTTTCTTT.

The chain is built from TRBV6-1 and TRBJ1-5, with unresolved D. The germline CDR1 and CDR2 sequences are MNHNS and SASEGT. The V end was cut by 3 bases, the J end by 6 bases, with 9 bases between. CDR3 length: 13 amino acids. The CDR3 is CASSEEFGQPQHF. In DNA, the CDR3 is TGTGCCAGCAGTGAGGAGTTTGGTCAGCCCCAGCATTTT.

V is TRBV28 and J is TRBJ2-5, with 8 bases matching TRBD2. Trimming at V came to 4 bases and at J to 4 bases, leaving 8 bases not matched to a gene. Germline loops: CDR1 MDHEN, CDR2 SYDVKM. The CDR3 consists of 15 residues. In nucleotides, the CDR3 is TGTGCCAGCAGTTCTTCTTTCGGGGGGGGAGAGACCCAGTACTTC. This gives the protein CASSSSFGGGETQYF.

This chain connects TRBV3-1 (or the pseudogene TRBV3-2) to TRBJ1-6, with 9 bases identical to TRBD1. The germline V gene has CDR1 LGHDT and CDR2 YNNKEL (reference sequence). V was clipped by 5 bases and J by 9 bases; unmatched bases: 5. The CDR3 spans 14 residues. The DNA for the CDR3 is TGTGCCAGCAGCACCGGGACAGGGCTTTCACCCCTCCACTTT. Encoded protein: CASSTGTGLSPLHF.

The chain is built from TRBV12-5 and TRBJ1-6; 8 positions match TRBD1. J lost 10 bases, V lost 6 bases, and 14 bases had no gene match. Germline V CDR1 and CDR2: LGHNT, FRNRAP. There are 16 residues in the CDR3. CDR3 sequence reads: CASGQARTGYGSPLHF. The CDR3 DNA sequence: TGTGCTAGTGGCCAAGCCCGGACAGGGTATGGGTCACCCCTCCACTTT.

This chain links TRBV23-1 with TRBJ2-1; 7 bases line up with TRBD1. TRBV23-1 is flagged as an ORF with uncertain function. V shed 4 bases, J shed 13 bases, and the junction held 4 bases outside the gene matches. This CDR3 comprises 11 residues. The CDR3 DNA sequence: TGCGCCAGCAGTCCGACAGGGTTACAGTTCTTC. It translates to CASSPTGLQFF.

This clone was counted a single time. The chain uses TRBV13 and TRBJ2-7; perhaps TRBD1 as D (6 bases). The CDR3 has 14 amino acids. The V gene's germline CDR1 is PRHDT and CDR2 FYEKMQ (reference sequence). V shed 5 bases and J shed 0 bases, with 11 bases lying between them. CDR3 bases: TGTGCCAGCAGCACCTCGGACAGCTCCTACGAGCAGTACTTC. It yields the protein CASSTSDSSYEQYF. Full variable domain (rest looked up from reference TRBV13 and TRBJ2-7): AAGVIQSPRHLIKEKRETATLKCYPIPRHDTVYWYQQGPGQDPQFLISFYEKMQSDKGSIPDRFSAQQFSDYHSELNMSSLELGDSALYFCASSTSDSSYEQYFGPGTRLTVT.

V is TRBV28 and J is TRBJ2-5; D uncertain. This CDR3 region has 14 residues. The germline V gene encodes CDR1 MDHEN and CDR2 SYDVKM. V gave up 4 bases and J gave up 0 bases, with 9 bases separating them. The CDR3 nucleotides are TGTGCCAGCAGTTCAACACAGTACCAAGAGACCCAGTACTTC. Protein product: CASSSTQYQETQYF.

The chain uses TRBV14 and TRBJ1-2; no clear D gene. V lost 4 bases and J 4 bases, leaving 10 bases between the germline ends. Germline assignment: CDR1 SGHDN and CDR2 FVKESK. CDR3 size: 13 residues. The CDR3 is CASSPGGLYGYTF. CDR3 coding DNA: TGTGCCAGCAGCCCCGGAGGCCTCTATGGCTACACCTTC.

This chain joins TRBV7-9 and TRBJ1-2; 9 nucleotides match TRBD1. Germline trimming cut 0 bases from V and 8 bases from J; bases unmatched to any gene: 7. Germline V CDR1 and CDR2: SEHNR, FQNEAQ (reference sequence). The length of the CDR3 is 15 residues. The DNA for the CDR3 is TGTGCCAGCAGCTTAGCGTTGGGACAGGGTGACGGCTACACCTTC. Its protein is CASSLALGQGDGYTF.

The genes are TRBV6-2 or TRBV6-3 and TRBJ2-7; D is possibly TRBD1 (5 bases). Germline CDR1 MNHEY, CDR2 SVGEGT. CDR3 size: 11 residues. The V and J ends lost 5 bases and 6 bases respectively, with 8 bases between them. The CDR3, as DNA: TGTGCCAGCAGTCAGGGTGGCGAGCAGTACTTC. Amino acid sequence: CASSQGGEQYF.

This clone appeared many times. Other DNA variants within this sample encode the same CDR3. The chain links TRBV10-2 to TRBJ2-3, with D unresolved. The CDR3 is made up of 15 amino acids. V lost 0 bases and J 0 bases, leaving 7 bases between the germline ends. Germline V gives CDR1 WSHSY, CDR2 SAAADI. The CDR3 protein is CASSESPTSTDTQYF. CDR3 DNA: TGCGCCAGCAGTGAGTCGCCTACTAGCACAGATACGCAGTATTTT.

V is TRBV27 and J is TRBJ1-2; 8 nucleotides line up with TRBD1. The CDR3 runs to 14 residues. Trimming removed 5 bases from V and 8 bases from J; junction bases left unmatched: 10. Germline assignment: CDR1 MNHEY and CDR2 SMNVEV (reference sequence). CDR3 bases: TGTGCCAGCAGTCCGATCGGACAGGGCAGGGGCTACACCTTC. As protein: CASSPIGQGRGYTF.

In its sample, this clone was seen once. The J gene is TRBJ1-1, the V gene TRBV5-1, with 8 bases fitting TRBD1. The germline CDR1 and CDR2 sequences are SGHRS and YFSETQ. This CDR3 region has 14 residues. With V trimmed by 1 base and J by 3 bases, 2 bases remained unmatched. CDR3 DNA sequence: TGCGCCAGCAGCTTGAACAGGGGGGACACTGAAGCTTTCTTT. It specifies CASSLNRGDTEAFF.

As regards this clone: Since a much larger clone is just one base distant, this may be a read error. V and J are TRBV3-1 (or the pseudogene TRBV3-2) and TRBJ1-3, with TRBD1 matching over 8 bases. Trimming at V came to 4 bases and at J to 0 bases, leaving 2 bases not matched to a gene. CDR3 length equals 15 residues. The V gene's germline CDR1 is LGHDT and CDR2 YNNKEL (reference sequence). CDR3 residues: CASSPTGGSGNTIYF. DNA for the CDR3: TGTGCCAGCAGCCCAACAGGGGGCTCTGGAAACACCATATATTTT.

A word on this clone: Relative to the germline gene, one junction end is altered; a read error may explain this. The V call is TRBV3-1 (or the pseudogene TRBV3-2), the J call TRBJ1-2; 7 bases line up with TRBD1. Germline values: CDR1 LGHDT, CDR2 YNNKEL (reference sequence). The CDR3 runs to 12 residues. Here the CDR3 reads CASGQGGSGYTF. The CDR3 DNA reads TGTGCCAGCGGCCAGGGGGGTAGTGGCTACACCTTC.

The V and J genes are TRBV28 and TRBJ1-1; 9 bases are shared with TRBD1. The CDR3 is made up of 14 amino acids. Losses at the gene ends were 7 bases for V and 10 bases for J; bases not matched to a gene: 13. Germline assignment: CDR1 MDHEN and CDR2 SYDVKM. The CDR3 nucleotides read TGTGCCAGCACCCCGTGGGGACAGGGCGTCGGAGCTTTCTTT. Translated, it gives CASTPWGQGVGAFF.